Here is one TCR beta chain with its context. CD4+ cells were split into CD45RA+ naive and CD45RA-negative memory subsets. The record originates from a study of shared clonotypes between healthy human individuals. Trimming removed 6 bases from V and 6 bases from J, with 8 bases in between. CDR3 size: 12 residues. The germline V gene has CDR1 ENHRY and CDR2 SYGVKD. TCRdb's table, derived via immunoSEQ multiplex PCR, lists solely in-frame clones and lacks some. The table has 2,500,000 or so clones, 85% to 95% seen once. This TCR came from a man between 18 and 29 years old in good health. Sample: naive CD4+ T cells sorted from blood. As to subset: CD45RA+ positively selected. The chain is built from TRBV10-3 and TRBJ2-2; D is unresolved. CDR3 sequence reads: CAIRSTAGELFF. DNA for the CDR3: TGTGCCATCAGGTCCACGGCCGGGGAGCTGTTTTTT.